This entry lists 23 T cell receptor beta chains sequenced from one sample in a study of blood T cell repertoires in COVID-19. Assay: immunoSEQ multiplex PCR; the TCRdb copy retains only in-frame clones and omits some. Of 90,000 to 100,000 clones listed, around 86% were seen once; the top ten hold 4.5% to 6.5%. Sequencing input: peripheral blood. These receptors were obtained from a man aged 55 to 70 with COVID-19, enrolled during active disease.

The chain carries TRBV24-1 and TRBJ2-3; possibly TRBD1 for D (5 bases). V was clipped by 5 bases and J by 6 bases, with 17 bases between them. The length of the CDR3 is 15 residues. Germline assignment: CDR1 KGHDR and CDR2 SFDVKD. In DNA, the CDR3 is TGTGCCACCAGTGGCCAAGGACAAAGATCGGATACGCAGTATTTT. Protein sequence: CATSGQGQRSDTQYF.

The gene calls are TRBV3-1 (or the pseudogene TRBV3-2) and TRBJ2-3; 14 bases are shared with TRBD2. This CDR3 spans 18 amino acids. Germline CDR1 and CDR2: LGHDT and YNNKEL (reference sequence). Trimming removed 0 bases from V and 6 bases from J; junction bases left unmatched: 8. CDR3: CASSQDLRLAGGPDTQYF. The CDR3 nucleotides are TGTGCCAGCAGCCAAGATCTACGACTAGCGGGAGGGCCGGATACGCAGTATTTT.

The CDR3 protein is CASSLSGEWATEAFF. CDR3 DNA sequence: TGTGCCAGCAGTTTAAGCGGGGAGTGGGCCACTGAAGCTTTCTTT. J is TRBJ1-1 and V is TRBV28; D not certain. Trimming cost V 2 bases and J 4 bases, with 14 bases left between them. There are 15 residues in the CDR3. CDR1 and CDR2 from the germline V gene are MDHEN and SYDVKM.

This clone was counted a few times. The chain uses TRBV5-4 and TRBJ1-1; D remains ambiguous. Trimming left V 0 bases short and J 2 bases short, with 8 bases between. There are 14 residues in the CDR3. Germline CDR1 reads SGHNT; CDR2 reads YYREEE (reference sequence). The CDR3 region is CASSLALGNTEAFF. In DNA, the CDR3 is TGTGCCAGCAGCTTGGCCTTGGGCAACACTGAAGCTTTCTTT.

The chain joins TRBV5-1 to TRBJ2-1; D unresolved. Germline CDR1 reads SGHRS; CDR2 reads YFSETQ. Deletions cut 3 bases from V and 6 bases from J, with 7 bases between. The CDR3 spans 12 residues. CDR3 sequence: CASSSFSNEQFF. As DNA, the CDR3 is TGCGCCAGCAGCTCTTTTTCCAATGAGCAGTTCTTC.

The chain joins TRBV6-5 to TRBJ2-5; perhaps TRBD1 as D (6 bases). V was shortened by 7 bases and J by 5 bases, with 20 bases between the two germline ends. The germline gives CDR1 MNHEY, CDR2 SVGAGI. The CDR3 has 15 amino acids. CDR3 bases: TGTGCCAGCATCCTTCGATTGGGGGCATCGGAGACCCAGTACTTC. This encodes CASILRLGASETQYF.

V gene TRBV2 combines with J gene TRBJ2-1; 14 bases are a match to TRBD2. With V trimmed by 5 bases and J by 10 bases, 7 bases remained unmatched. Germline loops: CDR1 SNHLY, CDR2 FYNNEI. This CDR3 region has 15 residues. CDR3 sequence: CASSSGLAGVREQFF. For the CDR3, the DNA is TGTGCCAGCAGTTCGGGACTAGCGGGAGTACGGGAGCAGTTCTTC.

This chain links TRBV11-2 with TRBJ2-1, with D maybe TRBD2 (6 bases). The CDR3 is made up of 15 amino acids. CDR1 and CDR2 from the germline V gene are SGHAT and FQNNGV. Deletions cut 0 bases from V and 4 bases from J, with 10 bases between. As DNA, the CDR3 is TGTGCCAGCAGCTTAGACGGTGGGACTTACAATGAGCAGTTCTTC. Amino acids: CASSLDGGTYNEQFF. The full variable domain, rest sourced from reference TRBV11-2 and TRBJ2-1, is EAGVAQSPRYKIIEKRQSVAFWCNPISGHATLYWYQQILGQGPKLLIQFQNNGVVDDSQLPKDRFSAERLKGVDSTLKIQPAKLEDSAVYLCASSLDGGTYNEQFFGPGTRLTVL.

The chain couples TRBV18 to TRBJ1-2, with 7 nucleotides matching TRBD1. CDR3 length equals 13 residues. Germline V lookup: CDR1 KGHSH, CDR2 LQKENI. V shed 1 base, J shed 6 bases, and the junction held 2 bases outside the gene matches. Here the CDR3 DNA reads TGTGCCAGCTCACCACGGCAGGGGGATGGCTACACCTTC. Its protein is CASSPRQGDGYTF.

The CDR3 protein is CASSWDRNTEAFF. The DNA for the CDR3 is TGCGCCAGCAGCTGGGACAGAAACACTGAAGCTTTCTTT. The V and J genes are TRBV5-1 and TRBJ1-1, with 7 positions matching TRBD1. V lost 3 bases and J lost 2; bases outside the gene matches: 1. Germline loops: CDR1 SGHRS, CDR2 YFSETQ. The CDR3 sequence is 13 residues long.

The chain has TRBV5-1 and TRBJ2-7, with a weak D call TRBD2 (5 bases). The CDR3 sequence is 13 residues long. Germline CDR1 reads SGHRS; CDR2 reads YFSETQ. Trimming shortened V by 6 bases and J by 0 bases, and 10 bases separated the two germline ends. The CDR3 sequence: CASNVGDSYEQYF. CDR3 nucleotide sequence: TGCGCCAGCAATGTCGGGGACTCCTACGAGCAGTACTTC.

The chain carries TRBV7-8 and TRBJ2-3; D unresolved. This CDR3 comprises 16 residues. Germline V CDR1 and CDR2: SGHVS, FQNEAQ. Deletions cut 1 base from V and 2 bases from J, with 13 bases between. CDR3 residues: CASSLVTDTFTDTQYF. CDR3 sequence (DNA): TGTGCCAGCAGCTTAGTAACCGACACATTCACAGATACGCAGTATTTT.

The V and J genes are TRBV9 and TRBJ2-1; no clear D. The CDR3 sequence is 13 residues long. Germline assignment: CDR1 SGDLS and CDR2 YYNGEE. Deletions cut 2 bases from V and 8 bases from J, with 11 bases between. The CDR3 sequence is CASSVSLGDEQFF. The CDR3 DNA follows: TGTGCCAGCAGCGTTTCCCTAGGAGATGAGCAGTTCTTC.

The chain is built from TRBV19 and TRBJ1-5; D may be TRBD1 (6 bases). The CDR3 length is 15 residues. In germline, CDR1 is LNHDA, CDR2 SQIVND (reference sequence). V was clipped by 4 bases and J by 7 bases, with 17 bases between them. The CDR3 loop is CASSRWTEIRQPQHF. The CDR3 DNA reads TGTGCCAGTAGTAGGTGGACAGAAATTCGACAGCCCCAGCATTTT. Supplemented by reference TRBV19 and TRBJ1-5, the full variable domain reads DGGITQSPKYLFRKEGQNVTLSCEQNLNHDAMYWYRQDPGQGLRLIYYSQIVNDFQKGDIAEGYSVSREKKESFPLTVTSAQKNPTAFYLCASSRWTEIRQPQHFGDGTRLSIL.

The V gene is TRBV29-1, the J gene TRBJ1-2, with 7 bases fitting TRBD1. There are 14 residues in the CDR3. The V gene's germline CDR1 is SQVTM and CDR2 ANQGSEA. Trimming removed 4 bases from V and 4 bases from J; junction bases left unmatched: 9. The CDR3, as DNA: TGCAGCGTTGGCCTCAGGGGGGATGGCTATGGCTACACCTTC. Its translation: CSVGLRGDGYGYTF.

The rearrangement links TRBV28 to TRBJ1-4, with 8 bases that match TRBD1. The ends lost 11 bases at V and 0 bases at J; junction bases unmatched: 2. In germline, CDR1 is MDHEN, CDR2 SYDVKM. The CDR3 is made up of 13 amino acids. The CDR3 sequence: CAAGQATNEKLFF. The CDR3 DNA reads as TGTGCCGCGGGACAGGCAACTAATGAAAAACTGTTTTTT. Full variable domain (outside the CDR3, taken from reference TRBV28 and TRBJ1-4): DVKVTQSSRYLVKRTGEKVFLECVQDMDHENMFWYRQDPGLGLRLIYFSYDVKMKEKGDIPEGYSVSREKKERFSLILESASTNQTSMYLCAAGQATNEKLFFGSGTQLSVL.

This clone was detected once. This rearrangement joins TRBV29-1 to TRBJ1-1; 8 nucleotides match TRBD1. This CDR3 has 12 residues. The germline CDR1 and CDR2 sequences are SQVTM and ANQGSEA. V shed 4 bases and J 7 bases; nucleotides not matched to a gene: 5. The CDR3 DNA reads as TGCAGCGTTGGGGACAGGACCTTTGAAGCTTTCTTT. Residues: CSVGDRTFEAFF.

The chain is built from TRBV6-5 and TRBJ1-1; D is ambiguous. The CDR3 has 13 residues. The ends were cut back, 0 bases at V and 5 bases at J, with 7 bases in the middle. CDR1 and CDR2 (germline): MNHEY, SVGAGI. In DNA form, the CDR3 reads TGTGCCAGCAGTTACTCTACGGGGACTGAAGCTTTCTTT. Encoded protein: CASSYSTGTEAFF.

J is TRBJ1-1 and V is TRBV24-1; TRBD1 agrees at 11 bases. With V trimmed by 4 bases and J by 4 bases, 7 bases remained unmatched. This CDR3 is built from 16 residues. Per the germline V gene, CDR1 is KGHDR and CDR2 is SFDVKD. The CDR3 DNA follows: TGTGCCACCAGTGAGGGTGCGGGACAGGGGGGCACTGAAGCTTTCTTT. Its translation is CATSEGAGQGGTEAFF.

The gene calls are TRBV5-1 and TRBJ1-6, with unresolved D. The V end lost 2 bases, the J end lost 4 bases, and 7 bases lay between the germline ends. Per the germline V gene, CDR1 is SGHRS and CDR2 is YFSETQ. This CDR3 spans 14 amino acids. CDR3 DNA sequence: TGCGCCAGCAGCTTCGAGGGTTATAATTCACCCCTCCACTTT. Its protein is CASSFEGYNSPLHF. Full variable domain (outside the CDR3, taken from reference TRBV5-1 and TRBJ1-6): KAGVTQTPRYLIKTRGQQVTLSCSPISGHRSVSWYQQTPGQGLQFLFEYFSETQRNKGNFPGRFSGRQFSNSRSEMNVSTLELGDSALYLCASSFEGYNSPLHFGNGTRLTVT.

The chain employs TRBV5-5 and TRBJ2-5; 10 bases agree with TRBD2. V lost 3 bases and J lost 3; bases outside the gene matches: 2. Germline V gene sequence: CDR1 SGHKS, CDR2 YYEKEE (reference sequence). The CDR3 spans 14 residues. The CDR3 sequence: CASSSLAGEETQYF. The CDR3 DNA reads TGTGCCAGCAGCTCCCTAGCGGGAGAAGAGACCCAGTACTTC.

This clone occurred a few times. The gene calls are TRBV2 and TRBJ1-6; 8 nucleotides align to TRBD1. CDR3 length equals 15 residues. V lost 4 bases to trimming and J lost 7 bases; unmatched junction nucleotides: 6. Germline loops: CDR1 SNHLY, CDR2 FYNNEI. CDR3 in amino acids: CASSVGNRGNSPLHF. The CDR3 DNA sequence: TGTGCCAGCAGTGTGGGAAACAGGGGGAATTCACCCCTCCACTTT.

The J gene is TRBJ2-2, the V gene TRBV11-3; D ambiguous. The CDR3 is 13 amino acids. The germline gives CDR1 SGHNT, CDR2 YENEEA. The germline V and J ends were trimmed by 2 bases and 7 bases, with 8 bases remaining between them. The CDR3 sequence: CASSLFQDGELFF. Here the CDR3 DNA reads TGTGCCAGCAGCTTATTTCAGGACGGGGAGCTGTTTTTT.